The 6 T cell receptor beta chains in this list originate from one sample, sequenced in a study of cytomegalovirus exposure and HLA in healthy donors (dated by TCRdb to between 2016 and 2019). The library came from the immunoSEQ multiplex PCR assay. The multiplex PCR relied on a mix of 60 forward primers for TCR Vbeta segments and 13 reverse primers for TCR Jbeta segments. Sourced from immuneACCESS, this table was stored by TCRdb with only in-frame sequences that have V and J called. A share of the clones is absent; for the studies checked, an unresolved V gene accounts for under half, and the remainder has no known explanation. This sample holds approximately 280,000 clones; 70% to 90% were observed only once. Clones ranked in the top ten supply roughly 2.3% of the sample. The sample comprised PBMCs. Receptors were obtained from a woman in her late teens or twenties in good health and CMV-seronegative.

The gene calls are TRBV2 and TRBJ2-3; D uncertain. CDR3 length equals 16 residues. Germline V CDR1 and CDR2: SNHLY, FYNNEI. Trimming took 3 bases from V and 0 from J, leaving 13 bases between them. CDR3 nucleotides: TGTGCCAGCAGTGAGACGACAAGTTATAGCACAGATACGCAGTATTTT. Its protein product is CASSETTSYSTDTQYF. Combining the CDR3 with reference TRBV2 and TRBJ2-3 gives the whole variable domain EPEVTQTPSHQVTQMGQEVILRCVPISNHLYFYWYRQILGQKVEFLVSFYNNEISEKSEIFDDQFSVERPDGSNFTLKIRSTKLEDSAMYFCASSETTSYSTDTQYFGPGTRLTVL.

The chain is built from TRBV7-9 and TRBJ2-3; D call uncertain. This CDR3 contains 13 residues. V shed 4 bases and J shed 6 bases, with 11 bases lying between them. The V gene's germline CDR1 is SEHNR and CDR2 FQNEAQ (reference sequence). Here the CDR3 DNA reads TGTGCCAGCAGCTCCCTGGGCCCGGATACGCAGTATTTT. Its protein product is CASSSLGPDTQYF.

In its sample, this clone was seen a few times. The chain couples TRBV6-1 to TRBJ1-2; 8 nucleotides align to TRBD1. Looked up from germline, CDR1 is MNHNS and CDR2 is SASEGT. CDR3 length: 14 residues. The trim removed 2 bases at V and 5 bases at J, leaving 4 bases unmatched. CDR3 protein: CASSEPGQAYGYTF. The CDR3 DNA sequence: TGTGCCAGCAGTGAACCGGGACAGGCTTATGGCTACACCTTC.

The V call is TRBV19, the J call TRBJ1-2; TRBD1 might be the D (5 bases). V lost 5 bases and J 3 bases, leaving 19 bases between the germline ends. The CDR3 covers 16 residues. Germline assignment: CDR1 LNHDA and CDR2 SQIVND (reference sequence). The CDR3 sequence: CASSEPSMGQHYGYTF. As DNA, the CDR3 is TGTGCCAGTAGTGAACCGTCTATGGGGCAGCACTATGGCTACACCTTC.

This chain links TRBV7-2 with TRBJ2-3; 10 positions match TRBD1. This CDR3 has 16 amino acids. Germline-derived CDR1 and CDR2 are SGHTA and FQGNSA. V was clipped by 1 base and J by 1 base; unmatched bases: 2. CDR3: CASSLGDRGGTDTQYF. CDR3 sequence (DNA): TGTGCCAGCAGCTTAGGGGACAGGGGCGGCACAGATACGCAGTATTTT.

The rearrangement joins TRBV19 to TRBJ2-1; TRBD2 agrees at 11 bases. Unmatched junction bases numbered 13, after V lost 4 bases and J lost 8 bases. Germline V CDR1 and CDR2: LNHDA, SQIVND (reference sequence). The CDR3 is made up of 17 amino acids. CDR3 DNA sequence: TGTGCCAGTAGTAGGATTAGCGGGGGGGCCAATCTCGATGAGCAGTTCTTC. It translates to CASSRISGGANLDEQFF. The whole variable domain, filled in from reference TRBV19 and TRBJ2-1, reads DGGITQSPKYLFRKEGQNVTLSCEQNLNHDAMYWYRQDPGQGLRLIYYSQIVNDFQKGDIAEGYSVSREKKESFPLTVTSAQKNPTAFYLCASSRISGGANLDEQFFGPGTRLTVL.